The clone carrying this T cell receptor beta chain came up many times. TCRdb reprocessed the 5' RACE reads with MiXCR, giving one entry per CDR3 protein. The data hold a few hundred thousand distinct CDR3 sequences, with over 4% observed a single time. This entry belongs to a study of T cells after yellow fever vaccination. Germline CDR1 is MDHEN and CDR2 is SYDVKM. Between the trimmed V and J ends, which lost 6 bases and 0 bases, there was a span of 12 bases. This CDR3 has 15 amino acids. The source of this sequence is a man aged 18 to 35 who received the YFV17D yellow fever vaccine. The J gene is TRBJ2-1, the V gene TRBV28, with a weak D call TRBD1 (5 bases). Source: PBMCs, taken 5 days after the yellow fever booster vaccination. The DNA for the CDR3 is TGTGCCAGCAGCCCAGCACAGGTCTCCTACAATGAGCAGTTCTTC. Encoded protein: CASSPAQVSYNEQFF.